A single sample is the source of the 7 T cell receptor beta chains below, sequenced in a study of cytomegalovirus exposure and HLA in healthy donors (dated by TCRdb to 2016 to 2017). The receptor library was made with the immunoSEQ multiplex PCR assay. The multiplex PCR relied on a mix of 60 forward primers for TCR Vbeta segments and 13 reverse primers for TCR Jbeta segments. TCRdb carries this immuneACCESS record with in-frame sequences only. Its versions omit some clonotypes, under half of them owing to an unresolved V gene in the studies checked, with the rest unexplained. The sample includes approximately 130,000 clones, with around 80% observed a single time. Around 2% of the sample is in the top ten clones. The specimen was PBMCs. These receptors were taken from a woman aged 40-49 years in good health and CMV-seronegative.

This clone was seen only a few times. The DNA for the CDR3 is TGTGCCATCAGTGAAGCTAGCGGGGCCAGAGATACGCAGTATTTT. This gives the protein CAISEASGARDTQYF. J is TRBJ2-3 and V is TRBV10-3; 9 nucleotides match TRBD2. The V and J ends lost 3 bases and 5 bases, in that order; junction bases with no gene match: 6. Germline CDR1 and CDR2: ENHRY and SYGVKD. The CDR3 is 15 residues long.

The chain uses TRBV28 and TRBJ2-2; D gene uncertain. The CDR3 totals 11 residues. Germline V gene lookup returns CDR1 MDHEN and CDR2 SYDVKM. The ends were cut back, 7 bases at V and 8 bases at J, with 8 bases in the middle. DNA for the CDR3: TGTGCCAGCACCCGTAGAGGGGAGCTGTTTTTT. Translating gives CASTRRGELFF. Full variable domain (remainder filled in from reference TRBV28 and TRBJ2-2): DVKVTQSSRYLVKRTGEKVFLECVQDMDHENMFWYRQDPGLGLRLIYFSYDVKMKEKGDIPEGYSVSREKKERFSLILESASTNQTSMYLCASTRRGELFFGEGSRLTVL.

V usage is TRBV27 and J usage is TRBJ1-5, with 10 positions matching TRBD1. The CDR3 is made up of 15 amino acids. Trimming at V came to 4 bases and at J to 3 bases, leaving 3 bases not matched to a gene. Germline V lookup: CDR1 MNHEY, CDR2 SMNVEV (reference sequence). The CDR3 loop reads CASSSGTGVNQPQHF. The CDR3, as DNA: TGTGCCAGCAGTTCCGGGACAGGGGTCAATCAGCCCCAGCATTTT.

CDR3 residues: CASSLPARGNEQFF. The CDR3 region has the DNA TGTGCCAGCAGTTTACCGGCCCGAGGCAATGAGCAGTTCTTC. V gene TRBV28 combines with J gene TRBJ2-1; D uncertain. Germline lookup yields CDR1 MDHEN and CDR2 SYDVKM. The CDR3 length is 14 residues. With 2 bases removed from V and 6 bases from J, the gap between germline ends came to 11 bases.

The chain recombines TRBV27 with TRBJ2-7; D is perhaps TRBD2 (5 bases). V shed 2 bases and J shed 4 bases, with 12 bases lying between them. Germline assignment: CDR1 MNHEY and CDR2 SMNVEV (reference sequence). The CDR3 runs to 14 residues. In DNA form, the CDR3 reads TGTGCCAGCAGTTTAAGGCTAGCTGGGTACGAGCAGTACTTC. It encodes CASSLRLAGYEQYF.

This chain links TRBV5-1 with TRBJ2-2, with 7 bases matching TRBD2. The CDR3 has 14 residues. V lost 6 bases and J lost 5; bases outside the gene matches: 7. CDR1 is SGHRS and CDR2 is YFSETQ in the germline V gene. The CDR3, as DNA: TGCGCCAGCAACCTAGCGGTTGGGACCGGGGAGCTGTTTTTT. This gives the protein CASNLAVGTGELFF.

This clone was observed a single time. V is TRBV28 and J is TRBJ1-5; TRBD1 aligns across 7 bases. Germline V gives CDR1 MDHEN, CDR2 SYDVKM. The length of the CDR3 is 14 residues. Germline trimming cut 8 bases from V and 4 bases from J; bases unmatched to any gene: 8. CDR3 amino acids: CASHTGVTNQPQHF. CDR3 DNA sequence: TGTGCCAGCCATACAGGGGTCACTAATCAGCCCCAGCATTTT.